These 25 T cell receptor beta chains share one sample of origin, sequenced in a study of shared clonotypes between healthy human individuals. Only CD45RO-negative cells positively selected for CCR7 counted as naive CD8 cells, so terminally differentiated effector memory CD45RA+ cells were excluded. Profiling relied on immunoSEQ multiplex PCR, and the TCRdb table lists in-frame clones only, not all of them. This table has roughly 1,800,000 clones, about 95% appearing once. Sequenced sample: naive CD8+ T cells sorted from blood. The receptors derive from a man aged 18 to 29 in good health.

For this clone: Other DNA sequences in this specimen translate into the identical CDR3. J is TRBJ2-2 and V is TRBV2; D is possibly TRBD2 (5 bases). The V gene's germline CDR1 is SNHLY and CDR2 FYNNEI. Trimming removed 2 bases from V and 6 bases from J, with 7 bases in between. This CDR3 has 13 residues. CDR3 bases: TGTGCCAGCAGTGAAAGAGGGCCCGGGGAGCTGTTTTTT. Amino acid sequence: CASSERGPGELFF.

The rearrangement uses TRBV6-1 and TRBJ2-7; D may be TRBD2 (5 bases). CDR3 length: 16 amino acids. The V and J ends lost 1 base and 2 bases respectively, with 15 bases between them. Germline loops: CDR1 MNHNS, CDR2 SASEGT. The CDR3 loop reads CASSEGGGRTTYEQYF. The CDR3 DNA reads TGTGCCAGCAGTGAAGGTGGAGGCAGGACCACCTACGAGCAGTACTTC.

The chain carries TRBV6-5 and TRBJ1-4; TRBD1 matches at 8 bases. This CDR3 region has 14 residues. Germline CDR1 and CDR2: MNHEY and SVGAGI. The V gene end was trimmed by 5 bases and the J gene end by 8 bases; junction bases not matched to a gene: 7. CDR3 sequence: CASSTGQGGEKLFF. DNA for the CDR3: TGTGCCAGCAGTACTGGACAGGGTGGCGAAAAACTGTTTTTT.

V usage is TRBV6-1 and J usage is TRBJ2-7, with D possibly TRBD1 on 5 matching bases. The CDR3 contains 15 residues. Trimming cost V 3 bases and J 1 base, with 13 bases left between them. CDR1 is MNHNS and CDR2 is SASEGT in the germline V gene. CDR3 loop: CASSDSQENSYEQYF. The CDR3, as DNA: TGTGCCAGCAGTGACTCACAGGAGAATTCCTACGAGCAGTACTTC.

About this clone: Other nucleotide sequences from this sample produce the same CDR3. V gene TRBV28 combines with J gene TRBJ2-1, with 7 bases fitting TRBD1. Germline assignment: CDR1 MDHEN and CDR2 SYDVKM. Trimming at V came to 2 bases and at J to 2 bases, leaving 0 bases not matched to a gene. The CDR3 contains 14 residues. The CDR3 DNA sequence: TGTGCCAGCAGTTTAACAGGGGCCTACAATGAGCAGTTCTTC. It yields the protein CASSLTGAYNEQFF.

Only one count was recorded for this clone. In nucleotides, the CDR3 is TGCAGCTGGGGACTCATACGCTCTGGGGCCAACGTCCTGACTTTC. This translates into CSWGLIRSGANVLTF. The J gene is TRBJ2-6, the V gene TRBV29-1; D may be TRBD2 (6 bases). The ends were cut back, 8 bases at V and 0 bases at J, with 14 bases in the middle. Germline values: CDR1 SQVTM, CDR2 ANQGSEA. There are 15 residues in the CDR3.

The rearrangement uses TRBV5-4 and TRBJ2-3; D remains ambiguous. Trimming took off 0 bases at V and 4 bases at J, with 3 bases between the two ends. CDR1 SGHNT and CDR2 YYREEE come from the germline V gene (reference sequence). The CDR3 has 12 amino acids. The DNA of the CDR3 is TGTGCCAGCAGCTTGGAGCCAGATACGCAGTATTTT. Translating gives CASSLEPDTQYF.

As concerns this clone: The sample contains more than one DNA sequence encoding this CDR3. This chain uses TRBV5-5 with TRBJ1-1, with no clear D. This CDR3 comprises 13 residues. CDR1 is SGHKS, CDR2 YYEKEE, per germline (reference sequence). Between the trimmed V and J ends, which lost 0 bases and 3 bases, there was a span of 6 bases. The CDR3 region is CASSLGTHTEAFF. CDR3 coding DNA: TGTGCCAGCAGCTTGGGCACCCACACTGAAGCTTTCTTT.

On this clone itself: Other DNA sequences of this sample code for an identical CDR3. CDR3 in DNA: TGCAGCGTTGAAGAGGGGGGAAACTATGGCTACACCTTC. The encoded protein is CSVEEGGNYGYTF. V is TRBV29-1 and J is TRBJ1-2, with D possibly being TRBD1 (5 bases). V gave up 0 bases and J gave up 2 bases, with 7 bases separating them. This CDR3 region has 13 residues. Germline CDR1 SQVTM, CDR2 ANQGSEA.

Turning to this clone: Different DNA sequences within this sample yield the same CDR3. This rearrangement joins TRBV4-3 to TRBJ1-1, with no clear D. The CDR3 sequence is 13 residues long. V was trimmed by 4 bases and J by 1 base, leaving 7 bases between them. Germline assignment: CDR1 LGHNA and CDR2 YSLEER. CDR3 DNA: TGCGCCAGCAGCCCCCTTGAGAACACTGAAGCTTTCTTT. Translation gives CASSPLENTEAFF.

Regarding this clone: This same CDR3 is encoded by further DNA sequences in the sample. The chain carries TRBV5-1 and TRBJ1-1; 8 bases are shared with TRBD1. The V gene end was trimmed by 4 bases and the J gene end by 5 bases; junction bases not matched to a gene: 4. Germline CDR1 reads SGHRS; CDR2 reads YFSETQ. The CDR3 extends over 13 amino acids. The CDR3 sequence is CASSSTGGTEAFF. The CDR3 DNA follows: TGCGCCAGCAGCAGTACAGGGGGGACTGAAGCTTTCTTT.

V and J are TRBV5-8 and TRBJ2-7; D possibly corresponds to TRBD2 (6 bases). The V end was cut by 4 bases, the J end by 0 bases, with 11 bases between. The germline gives CDR1 SGHTS, CDR2 YDEGEE. The CDR3 runs to 14 residues. The chain's CDR3 is CASSLGGTSYEQYF. CDR3 DNA: TGTGCCAGCAGCCTCGGCGGGACCTCCTACGAGCAGTACTTC.

J is TRBJ1-1 and V is TRBV4-1; D is uncertain. Germline V gives CDR1 MGHRA, CDR2 YSYEKL. The CDR3 has 13 residues. V was cut by 1 base and J by 7 bases, with 10 bases left in between. The CDR3 sequence is CASSQAVTSEAFF. The DNA for the CDR3 is TGCGCCAGCAGCCAAGCCGTCACCAGTGAAGCTTTCTTT.

This clone was seen just once. Distinct nucleotide sequences in the sample also encode this CDR3. The CDR3 DNA is TGTGCCAGCAGCTTCGCGGGGGGGAGTTACAATGAGCAGTTCTTC. This translates into CASSFAGGSYNEQFF. The V call is TRBV7-9, the J call TRBJ2-1; 9 bases fit TRBD2. Per the germline V gene, CDR1 is SEHNR and CDR2 is FQNEAQ (reference sequence). The V gene end was trimmed by 3 bases and the J gene end by 4 bases; junction bases not matched to a gene: 4. This CDR3 is built from 15 residues.

The chain couples TRBV13 to TRBJ2-5; TRBD1 is a possible D gene (6 bases). V was cut by 1 base and J by 2 bases, with 11 bases left in between. CDR3 length equals 15 residues. The V gene's germline CDR1 is PRHDT and CDR2 FYEKMQ (reference sequence). The CDR3 bases are TGTGCCAGCAGCTTAGTTCAGGGGCCTCAAGAGACCCAGTACTTC. The encoded protein is CASSLVQGPQETQYF.

The chain recombines TRBV19 with TRBJ2-5; perhaps TRBD2 as D (5 bases). The CDR3 is 16 amino acids. Trimming cost V 2 bases and J 0 bases, with 13 bases left between them. The germline CDR1 and CDR2 sequences are LNHDA and SQIVND (reference sequence). The CDR3 sequence: CASSIRRVSYQETQYF. The CDR3 nucleotides read TGTGCCAGTAGTATAAGGCGGGTTTCGTACCAAGAGACCCAGTACTTC.

V usage is TRBV5-4 and J usage is TRBJ2-3, with D uncertain. This CDR3 comprises 15 residues. Trimming pared 4 bases from V and 0 bases from J, leaving 12 bases between. The germline V gene has CDR1 SGHNT and CDR2 YYREEE (reference sequence). The CDR3 DNA sequence: TGTGCCAGCAGCATCGAAGGTACTAGCACAGATACGCAGTATTTT. Its protein is CASSIEGTSTDTQYF.

J is TRBJ2-3 and V is TRBV21-1; the table gives TRBD2 as D, unverified against the DNA. TRBV21-1 is an annotated pseudogene. The CDR3 length is 14 residues. The CDR3 region has the DNA TGTGCCAGCAAAGAGGTAGCTAGCACAGATACGCAGTATTTT. Translated: CASKEVASTDTQYF.

The chain recombines TRBV4-3 with TRBJ2-7; perhaps TRBD2 as D (6 bases). Trimming cost V 0 bases and J 3 bases, with 9 bases left between them. CDR3 length: 14 amino acids. Germline assignment: CDR1 LGHNA and CDR2 YSLEER. The chain's CDR3 is CASSQDWRVYEQYF. CDR3 coding DNA: TGCGCCAGCAGCCAAGACTGGAGGGTCTACGAGCAGTACTTC.

The genes are TRBV2 and TRBJ2-5, with D perhaps TRBD2 (5 bases). Germline V gene lookup returns CDR1 SNHLY and CDR2 FYNNEI. The CDR3 spans 14 residues. Trimming shortened V by 4 bases and J by 1 base, and 10 bases separated the two germline ends. CDR3 bases: TGTGCCAGCAGTGGCGCGGGCGTCCAAGAGACCCAGTACTTC. This sequence encodes CASSGAGVQETQYF.

This chain links TRBV28 with TRBJ2-3; D possibly corresponds to TRBD2 (6 bases). The CDR3 sequence is 16 residues long. The germline CDR1 and CDR2 sequences are MDHEN and SYDVKM. Trimming took 6 bases from V and 1 from J, leaving 17 bases between them. CDR3 sequence: CASSTRGGLRTDTQYF. The DNA of the CDR3 is TGTGCCAGCAGCACTCGTGGAGGGTTACGCACAGATACGCAGTATTTT.

The chain is built from TRBV5-4 and TRBJ2-3; TRBD2 matches at 7 bases. With V trimmed by 4 bases and J by 0 bases, 11 bases remained unmatched. The CDR3 totals 17 residues. Per the germline V gene, CDR1 is SGHNT and CDR2 is YYREEE (reference sequence). The chain's CDR3 is CASSPRVGGTSTDTQYF. The CDR3 nucleotides are TGTGCCAGCAGCCCACGGGTCGGGGGGACTAGCACAGATACGCAGTATTTT.

In this sample, this clone turned up once. This rearrangement joins TRBV11-2 to TRBJ2-3; either TRBD1 or TRBD2 may supply D (5 bases each). Between the trimmed V and J ends, which lost 4 bases and 5 bases, there was a span of 25 bases. The CDR3 loop spans 18 amino acids. Germline V CDR1 and CDR2: SGHAT, FQNNGV. The CDR3 DNA is TGTGCCAGCAGCTCCTTATTAGGGGCCGAGGGGCTAAGAGATACGCAGTATTTT. Residues: CASSSLLGAEGLRDTQYF.

The sample holds one count of this clone. This chain uses TRBV5-1 with TRBJ2-1, with TRBD2 matching over 14 bases. Germline V gene data show CDR1 as SGHRS and CDR2 as YFSETQ. CDR3 length equals 16 residues. V lost 2 bases to trimming and J lost 7 bases; unmatched junction nucleotides: 5. The CDR3, as DNA: TGCGCCAGCAGCTTCGTGACTAGCGGGAGGGATAATGAGCAGTTCTTC. Its protein product is CASSFVTSGRDNEQFF. Based on the CDR3 plus reference TRBV5-1 and TRBJ2-1, the full variable domain is KAGVTQTPRYLIKTRGQQVTLSCSPISGHRSVSWYQQTPGQGLQFLFEYFSETQRNKGNFPGRFSGRQFSNSRSEMNVSTLELGDSALYLCASSFVTSGRDNEQFFGPGTRLTVL.

This sequence joins TRBV7-9 and TRBJ2-3; 10 bases fit TRBD2. V gave up 4 bases and J gave up 2 bases; unmatched junction bases: 6. This CDR3 has 16 residues. From germline, CDR1 is SEHNR and CDR2 FQNEAQ (reference sequence). The CDR3 sequence: CASSSQREGYTDTQYF. For the CDR3, the DNA is TGTGCCAGCAGCTCCCAGCGGGAGGGCTACACAGATACGCAGTATTTT.